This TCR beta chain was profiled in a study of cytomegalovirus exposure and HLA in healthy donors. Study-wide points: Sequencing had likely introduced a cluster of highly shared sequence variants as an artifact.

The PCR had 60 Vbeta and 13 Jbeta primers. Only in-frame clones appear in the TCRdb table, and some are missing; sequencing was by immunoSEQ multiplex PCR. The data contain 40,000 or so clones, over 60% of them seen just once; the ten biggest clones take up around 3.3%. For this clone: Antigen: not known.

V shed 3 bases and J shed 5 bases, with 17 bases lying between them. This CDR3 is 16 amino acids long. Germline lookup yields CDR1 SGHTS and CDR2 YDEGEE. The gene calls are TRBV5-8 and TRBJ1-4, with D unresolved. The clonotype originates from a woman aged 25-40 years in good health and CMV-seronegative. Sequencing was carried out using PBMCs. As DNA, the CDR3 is TGTGCCAGCAGCTCGTCGCCGGAGGAGAGAAATGAAAAACTGTTTTTT. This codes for CASSSSPEERNEKLFF.